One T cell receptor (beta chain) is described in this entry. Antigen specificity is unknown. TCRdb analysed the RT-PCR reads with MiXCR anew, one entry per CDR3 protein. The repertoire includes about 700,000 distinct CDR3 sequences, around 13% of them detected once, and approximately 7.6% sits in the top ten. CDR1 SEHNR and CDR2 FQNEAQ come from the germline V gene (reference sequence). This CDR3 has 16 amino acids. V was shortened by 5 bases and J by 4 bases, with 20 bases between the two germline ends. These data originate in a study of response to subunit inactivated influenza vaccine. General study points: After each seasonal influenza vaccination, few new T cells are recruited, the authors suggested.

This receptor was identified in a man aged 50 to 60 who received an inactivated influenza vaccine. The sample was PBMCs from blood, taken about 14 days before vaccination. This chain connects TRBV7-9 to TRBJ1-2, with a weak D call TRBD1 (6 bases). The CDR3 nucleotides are TGTGCCAGCAGCCAAAGAAACAGGGAGGCCTCCTATGGCTACACCTTC. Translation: CASSQRNREASYGYTF.